This paragraph covers one T cell receptor (beta chain) sequence. The data were obtained in a study of blood T cell repertoires in COVID-19. The wider study: PBMCs, B-cell-depleted T cells, or T cells were the source of the cDNA or gDNA that made up the material.

CDR3 size: 13 residues. From germline, CDR1 is SGHNT and CDR2 YYREEE (reference sequence). Losses at the gene ends were 2 bases for V and 10 bases for J; bases not matched to a gene: 5. The assay was immunoSEQ multiplex PCR, and TCRdb's table has in-frame clones only and misses some. The table includes nearly 350,000 clones, around 91% detected once. The receptor comes from a woman between 18 and 29 years old who had recovered from COVID-19. The material sequenced was peripheral blood. The chain links TRBV5-4 to TRBJ2-1; 8 bases agree with TRBD1. CDR3 sequence reads: CASSFDRGGEQFF. For the CDR3, the DNA is TGTGCCAGCAGCTTTGACAGGGGCGGGGAGCAGTTCTTC. Complete variable domain (other parts from reference TRBV5-4 and TRBJ2-1): ETGVTQSPTHLIKTRGQQVTLRCSSQSGHNTVSWYQQALGQGPQFIFQYYREEENGRGNFPPRFSGLQFPNYSSELNVNALELDDSALYLCASSFDRGGEQFFGPGTRLTVL.